What follows are 17 T cell receptor beta chains derived from one specimen sequenced in a study of blood T cell repertoires in COVID-19. Clones were read by immunoSEQ multiplex PCR, and TCRdb kept only the in-frame ones, dropping some. The sample yields roughly 200,000 clones, approximately 90% seen once. Sequencing was done on a sample of peripheral blood. The receptors here all came from a woman between 45 and 60 years old with COVID-19, enrolled during active disease.

The chain links TRBV27 to TRBJ1-6; 7 bases map to TRBD1. CDR3 size: 21 residues. Germline assignment: CDR1 MNHEY and CDR2 SMNVEV (reference sequence). V dropped 2 bases and J dropped 0; count of bases not matched to a gene: 16. Written as DNA, the CDR3 is TGTGCCAGCAGTTTAATATCCCCGAACGACAGGGAATACTCCTATAATTCACCCCTCCACTTT. Residues: CASSLISPNDREYSYNSPLHF.

The chain has TRBV30 and TRBJ2-3; D uncertain. CDR1 and CDR2 (germline): GTSNPN, SVGIG (reference sequence). The CDR3 is 12 amino acids. The V gene lost 8 bases and the J gene lost 4 bases, with 13 bases spanning the gap. CDR3 sequence: CARLGVADTQYF. CDR3 coding DNA: TGTGCCCGGCTAGGAGTCGCAGATACGCAGTATTTT.

The genes are TRBV19 and TRBJ1-4; D unclear. Germline assignment: CDR1 LNHDA and CDR2 SQIVND (reference sequence). The CDR3 spans 13 residues. With 4 bases removed from V and 8 bases from J, the gap between germline ends came to 11 bases. The chain's CDR3 is CASSNIGREKLFF. Here the CDR3 DNA reads TGTGCCAGTAGTAATATCGGTCGGGAAAAACTGTTTTTT.

In its sample, this clone was seen a few times. The chain is built from TRBV19 and TRBJ1-5; D might be TRBD1 (6 bases). V was pared by 5 bases and J by 6 bases, with 14 bases between. The CDR3 length is 14 residues. The germline V gene encodes CDR1 LNHDA and CDR2 SQIVND (reference sequence). For the CDR3, the DNA is TGTGCCAGTAGTTGGGGGACAAAGAGTCAGCCCCAGCATTTT. Its protein is CASSWGTKSQPQHF. The full variable domain, with the rest looked up from reference TRBV19 and TRBJ1-5, is DGGITQSPKYLFRKEGQNVTLSCEQNLNHDAMYWYRQDPGQGLRLIYYSQIVNDFQKGDIAEGYSVSREKKESFPLTVTSAQKNPTAFYLCASSWGTKSQPQHFGDGTRLSIL.

The V and J genes are TRBV19 and TRBJ1-5; tentatively, D is TRBD1 (5 bases). The V gene's germline CDR1 is LNHDA and CDR2 SQIVND (reference sequence). With 3 bases removed from V and 0 bases from J, the gap between germline ends came to 18 bases. This CDR3 region has 18 residues. The DNA of the CDR3 is TGTGCCAGTAGTATGAGCCAGGGAAATTTCCTTAGCAATCAGCCCCAGCATTTT. It encodes CASSMSQGNFLSNQPQHF.

V gene TRBV2 combines with J gene TRBJ1-1, with 8 bases matching TRBD1. J lost 3 bases, V lost 5 bases, and 5 bases had no gene match. CDR1 SNHLY and CDR2 FYNNEI come from the germline V gene. This CDR3 has 14 amino acids. The CDR3: CASSTDRAYTEAFF. The CDR3 DNA is TGTGCCAGCAGTACGGACAGGGCATACACTGAAGCTTTCTTT.

This sequence joins TRBV7-8 and TRBJ2-2; D remains ambiguous. The CDR3 has 13 residues. Germline V gene sequence: CDR1 SGHVS, CDR2 FQNEAQ. The V gene lost 7 bases and the J gene lost 4 bases, with 10 bases spanning the gap. The CDR3 coding sequence is TGTGCCAGCATTCCAGGTGCCACCGGGGAGCTGTTTTTT. It translates to CASIPGATGELFF.

This sequence joins TRBV6-2 or TRBV6-3 and TRBJ2-1, with TRBD2 matching 8 bases. J was trimmed by 7 bases and V by 6 bases; bases with no gene match: 8. CDR3 length: 14 residues. The germline V gene has CDR1 MNHEY and CDR2 SVGEGT. Here the CDR3 reads CASSGGAQVNEQFF. In nucleotides, the CDR3 is TGTGCCAGCAGCGGGGGGGCTCAAGTTAATGAGCAGTTCTTC.

This clone has only a few counts. This chain joins TRBV11-2 and TRBJ2-1; 7 nucleotides align to TRBD1. V lost 0 bases to trimming and J lost 9 bases; unmatched junction nucleotides: 5. This CDR3 has 14 residues. The germline V gene encodes CDR1 SGHAT and CDR2 FQNNGV. The CDR3 coding sequence is TGTGCCAGCAGCTTAGATCTACCAGGGGGTGAGCAGTTCTTC. It translates to CASSLDLPGGEQFF.

The rearrangement links TRBV4-1 to TRBJ1-5, with a tentative D call TRBD1 (6 bases). Germline CDR1 reads MGHRA; CDR2 reads YSYEKL. The CDR3 is 17 residues long. V was clipped by 1 base and J by 5 bases, with 18 bases between them. CDR3: CASSQGPPGQSDQPQHF. CDR3 DNA sequence: TGCGCCAGCAGCCAAGGCCCTCCGGGACAATCTGATCAGCCCCAGCATTTT.

The chain has TRBV2 and TRBJ2-3; 14 bases are shared with TRBD2. Germline-derived CDR1 and CDR2 are SNHLY and FYNNEI. The CDR3 runs 14 residues. The V and J ends lost 11 bases and 3 bases, in that order; junction bases with no gene match: 4. CDR3 nucleotides: TGTGCCTTACGGACTAGCGGGAGGACAGATACGCAGTATTTT. This sequence encodes CALRTSGRTDTQYF.

The CDR3 coding sequence is TGTGCCAGCAGCTTGTGGCAGAACAATCAGCCCCAGCATTTT. Its translation is CASSLWQNNQPQHF. The V call is TRBV5-5, the J call TRBJ1-5; D call uncertain. Germline V lookup: CDR1 SGHKS, CDR2 YYEKEE (reference sequence). This CDR3 contains 14 residues. Trimming removed 1 base from V and 3 bases from J, with 8 bases in between.

V gene TRBV7-3 combines with J gene TRBJ2-1, with 10 bases that match TRBD2. Germline CDR1 SGHTA, CDR2 FQGTGA. The CDR3 is made up of 15 amino acids. With 5 bases clipped from V and 8 bases from J, the junction kept 9 bases outside the gene matches. The CDR3 loop reads CASSPSGGAEHEQFF. DNA of the CDR3: TGTGCCAGCAGCCCGAGCGGGGGGGCCGAACATGAGCAGTTCTTC.

The rearrangement joins TRBV6-5 to TRBJ1-1, with 8 positions matching TRBD1. V was pared by 5 bases and J by 4 bases, with 6 bases of the junction left unmatched. Germline assignment: CDR1 MNHEY and CDR2 SVGAGI. The CDR3 extends over 14 amino acids. CDR3 protein: CASSPTGGGTEAFF. The CDR3 nucleotides read TGTGCCAGCAGTCCAACAGGGGGAGGCACTGAAGCTTTCTTT.

This clone was recorded a few times. The chain couples TRBV13 to TRBJ2-2; possible D gene TRBD2, 6 bases. V was trimmed by 6 bases and J by 2 bases, leaving 10 bases between them. The CDR3 runs 14 residues. The germline gives CDR1 PRHDT, CDR2 FYEKMQ (reference sequence). The CDR3 region has the DNA TGTGCCAGCAGACTGGGACTTAACACCGGGGAGCTGTTTTTT. Translated, it gives CASRLGLNTGELFF. Full variable domain (missing parts from reference TRBV13 and TRBJ2-2): AAGVIQSPRHLIKEKRETATLKCYPIPRHDTVYWYQQGPGQDPQFLISFYEKMQSDKGSIPDRFSAQQFSDYHSELNMSSLELGDSALYFCASRLGLNTGELFFGEGSRLTVL.

The rearrangement uses TRBV19 and TRBJ2-2; possible D gene TRBD1, 5 bases. Between the trimmed V and J ends, which lost 8 bases and 1 base, there was a span of 11 bases. Germline V lookup: CDR1 LNHDA, CDR2 SQIVND (reference sequence). This CDR3 region has 14 residues. The chain's CDR3 is CASETVVNTGELFF. The CDR3 DNA is TGTGCCAGTGAGACAGTCGTGAACACCGGGGAGCTGTTTTTT.

The V gene is TRBV6-1, the J gene TRBJ2-2, with TRBD2 matching over 7 bases. The CDR3 extends over 15 amino acids. CDR1 and CDR2 (germline): MNHNS, SASEGT. V gave up 3 bases and J gave up 1 base; unmatched junction bases: 2. Here the CDR3 reads CASSEPGGNTGELFF. CDR3 nucleotide sequence: TGTGCCAGCAGTGAGCCGGGAGGGAACACCGGGGAGCTGTTTTTT.